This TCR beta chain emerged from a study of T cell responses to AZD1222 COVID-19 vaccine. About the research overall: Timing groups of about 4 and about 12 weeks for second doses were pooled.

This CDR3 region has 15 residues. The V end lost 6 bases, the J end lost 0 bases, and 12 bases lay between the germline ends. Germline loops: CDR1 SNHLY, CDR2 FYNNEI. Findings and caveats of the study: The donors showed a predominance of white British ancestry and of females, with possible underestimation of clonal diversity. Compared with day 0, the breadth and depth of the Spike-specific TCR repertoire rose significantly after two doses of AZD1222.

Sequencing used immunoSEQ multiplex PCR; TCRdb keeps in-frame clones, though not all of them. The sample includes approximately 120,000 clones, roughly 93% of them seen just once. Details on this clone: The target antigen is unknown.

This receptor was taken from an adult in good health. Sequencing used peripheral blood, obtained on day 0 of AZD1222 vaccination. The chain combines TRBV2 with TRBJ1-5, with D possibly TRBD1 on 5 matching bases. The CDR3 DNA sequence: TGTGCCAGCAGCCCCGGGACGGATAGCAATCAGCCCCAGCATTTT. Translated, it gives CASSPGTDSNQPQHF.